This entry lists 8 T cell receptor beta chains sequenced from one sample in a study of blood T cells in healthy people across ages (dated by TCRdb to the mid-2010s). The library was prepared using 5' RACE. The instrument was an Illumina HiSeq 2500. The second PCR ran for about 6 to 11 cycles and used a J-beta primer mix along with a sample-barcoded 5' primer. The public reads were reprocessed in TCRdb via fastp at Q25 and MiXCR, keeping in-frame beta chains. Records with the same CDR3 protein are collapsed into one entry carrying the most frequent genes and DNA. The sample table lists some 1,500,000 distinct CDR3 sequences, roughly 43% of them with a count of one. The ten largest clones add up to roughly 3.7% of the sample. Sequencing input: blood. These receptors were collected from a woman aged 18-30 years in good health.

This clonotype was seen many times. The CDR3 coding sequence is TGCAGCGTTGACCGAGGACCCTACACCTTC. It is translated as CSVDRGPYTF. The J gene is TRBJ1-2, the V gene TRBV29-1; D uncertain. The germline V gene encodes CDR1 SQVTM and CDR2 ANQGSEA. With 3 bases removed from V and 10 bases from J, the gap between germline ends came to 9 bases. The CDR3 loop spans 10 amino acids.

The chain is built from TRBV5-1 and TRBJ2-7; TRBD2 matches 13 bases. The CDR3 covers 14 residues. V was clipped by 3 bases and J by 7 bases; unmatched bases: 4. The germline gives CDR1 SGHRS, CDR2 YFSETQ. As DNA, the CDR3 is TGCGCCAGCAGCTCGGGACTAGCGGGGAAAGAGCAGTACTTC. Amino acids: CASSSGLAGKEQYF.

This chain connects TRBV7-2 to TRBJ2-3; perhaps D is TRBD1 or TRBD2 (7 bases each). The CDR3 runs 15 residues. CDR1 is SGHTA, CDR2 FQGNSA, per germline. V dropped 5 bases and J dropped 4 bases, with 16 bases sitting between them. The chain's CDR3 is CASSLRPGGADTQYF. CDR3 DNA sequence: TGTGCCAGCAGCCTGAGGCCAGGGGGGGCAGATACGCAGTATTTT.

This clonotype occurred a few times. This chain links TRBV5-1 with TRBJ2-1; weak D call: TRBD2 (6 bases). Germline loops: CDR1 SGHRS, CDR2 YFSETQ. The CDR3 spans 14 residues. Trimming stripped 1 base from V and 10 bases from J, with 15 bases between. CDR3 protein: CASSLPGSKVEQFF. The CDR3 DNA is TGCGCCAGCAGCTTGCCCGGGAGTAAGGTCGAGCAGTTCTTC.

The chain carries TRBV12-3 or TRBV12-4 and TRBJ2-7; tentatively, D is TRBD2 (5 bases). Trimming removed 6 bases from V and 5 bases from J, with 17 bases in between. This CDR3 is 14 amino acids long. The CDR3 DNA reads as TGTGCCAGCAGAAATCCCCTAGCTGCCCACGAGCAGTACTTC. It encodes CASRNPLAAHEQYF.

Only a few counts were recorded for this clonotype. A much bigger clone sits one base away, suggesting this may be a read error. The chain carries TRBV2 and TRBJ2-1; D not certain. CDR1 and CDR2 from the germline V gene are SNHLY and FYNNEI. V lost 6 bases and J 6 bases, leaving 3 bases between the germline ends. The CDR3 is 10 residues long. CDR3 coding DNA: TGTGCCAGCAGGGTCAATGAGCAGTTCTTC. Translation: CASRVNEQFF.

This clonotype was detected a few times. The rearrangement uses TRBV4-2 and TRBJ2-1; D unresolved. V lost 0 bases, J lost 4 bases, and 13 bases lay in between. The germline V gene encodes CDR1 LGHNA and CDR2 YNFKEQ. The CDR3 has 16 residues. CDR3 loop: CASSQEGVGYYNEQFF. The CDR3, as DNA: TGTGCCAGCAGCCAAGAAGGAGTAGGCTATTACAATGAGCAGTTCTTC.

The chain recombines TRBV10-3 with TRBJ1-4; D not resolved. The CDR3 contains 16 residues. The ends were cut back, 0 bases at V and 6 bases at J, with 14 bases in the middle. Germline CDR1 is ENHRY and CDR2 is SYGVKD. The CDR3 spells CAISESKRLRDEKLFF. CDR3 DNA: TGTGCCATCAGTGAGTCGAAGAGGCTTCGAGATGAAAAACTGTTTTTT.